This TCR beta chain was recovered during a study of T cells in Graves' hyperthyroidism and ophthalmopathy. General observations from the study: The model identified upcoming ophthalmopathy a median approximately seven months ahead of onset. In simple terms, a model built on 13 V-J features told ophthalmopathy apart from stable hyperthyroidism.

Under 3 months was the duration of disease in ophthalmopathy patients, who also had a Clinical Activity Score of at least 3 and a NOSPECS grade of at least 4. Patients showing uncontrolled infection, other autoimmune disease, pregnancy or lactation were ineligible. The CDR3 is made up of 12 amino acids. Germline loops: CDR1 DFQATT, CDR2 SNEGSKA (reference sequence). Trimming stripped 5 bases from V and 5 bases from J, with 12 bases between. RNA transcripts yielded amplified TCR beta CDR3 regions. The HTBI primer set was used in a first-round RT-PCR of the TCR CDR3. In TCRdb, the multiplex PCR reads were re-called with MiXCR into one record per CDR3 protein. The repertoire holds around 250,000 distinct CDR3 sequences, with approximately 25% as singletons. This clonotype was seen ten or more times. Its cognate antigen is unknown.

Sequencing input: blood. The receptor's source is a woman aged 40 to 50 with Graves' ophthalmopathy. The chain links TRBV20-1 to TRBJ2-5; D tentatively fits TRBD1 or TRBD2 (5 bases each). CDR3 coding DNA: TGCAGTGCTGAAAGAGGGGACGAGACCCAGTACTTC. Translating gives CSAERGDETQYF.